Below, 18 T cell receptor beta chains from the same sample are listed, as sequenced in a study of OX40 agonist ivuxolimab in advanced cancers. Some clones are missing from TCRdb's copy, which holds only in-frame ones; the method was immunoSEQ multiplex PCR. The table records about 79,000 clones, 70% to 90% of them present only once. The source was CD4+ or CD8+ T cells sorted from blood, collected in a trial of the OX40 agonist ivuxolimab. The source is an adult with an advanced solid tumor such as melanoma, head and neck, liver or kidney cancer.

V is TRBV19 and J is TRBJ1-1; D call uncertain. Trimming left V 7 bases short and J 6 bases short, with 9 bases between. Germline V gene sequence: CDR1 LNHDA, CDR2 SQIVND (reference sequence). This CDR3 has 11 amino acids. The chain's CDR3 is CASNYGPEAFF. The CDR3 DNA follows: TGTGCCAGTAACTACGGGCCTGAAGCTTTCTTT.

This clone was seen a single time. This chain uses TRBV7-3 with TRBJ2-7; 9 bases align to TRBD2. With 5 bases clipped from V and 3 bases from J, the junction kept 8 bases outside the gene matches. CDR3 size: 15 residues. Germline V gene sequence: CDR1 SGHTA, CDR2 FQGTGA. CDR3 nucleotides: TGTGCCAGCAGCCCCCATAGCGGGAGTGTCTACGAGCAGTACTTC. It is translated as CASSPHSGSVYEQYF.

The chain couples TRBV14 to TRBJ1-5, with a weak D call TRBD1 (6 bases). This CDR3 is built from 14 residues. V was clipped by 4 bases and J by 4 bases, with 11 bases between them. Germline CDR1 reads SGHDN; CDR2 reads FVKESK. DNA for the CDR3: TGTGCCAGCAGCCCCACAGGGTGGAATCAGCCCCAGCATTTT. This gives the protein CASSPTGWNQPQHF.

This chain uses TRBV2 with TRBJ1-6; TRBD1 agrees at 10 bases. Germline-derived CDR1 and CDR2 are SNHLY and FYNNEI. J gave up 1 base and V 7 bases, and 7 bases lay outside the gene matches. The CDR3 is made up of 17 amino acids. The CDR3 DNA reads TGTGCCAGCACCGGGACAGGGGTTGGATCCTATAATTCACCCCTCCACTTT. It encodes CASTGTGVGSYNSPLHF.

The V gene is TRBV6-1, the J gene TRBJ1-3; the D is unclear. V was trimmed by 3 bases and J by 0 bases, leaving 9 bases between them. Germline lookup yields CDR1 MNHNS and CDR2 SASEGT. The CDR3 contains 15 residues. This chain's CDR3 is CASSDGFISGNTIYF. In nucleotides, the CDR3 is TGTGCCAGCAGTGATGGGTTCATCTCTGGAAACACCATATATTTT.

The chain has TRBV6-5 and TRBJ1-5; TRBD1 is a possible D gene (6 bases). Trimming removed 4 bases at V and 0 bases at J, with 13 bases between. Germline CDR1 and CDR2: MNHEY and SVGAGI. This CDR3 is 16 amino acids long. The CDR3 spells CASSSHREVSNQPQHF. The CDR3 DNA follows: TGTGCCAGCAGTTCCCACAGGGAAGTTAGCAATCAGCCCCAGCATTTT.

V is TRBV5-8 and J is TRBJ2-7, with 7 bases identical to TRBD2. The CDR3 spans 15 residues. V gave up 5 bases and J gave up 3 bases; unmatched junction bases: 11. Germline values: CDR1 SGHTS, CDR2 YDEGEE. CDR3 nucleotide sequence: TGTGCCAGCAGACCCGCGGTTAGCGGGCTCTACGAGCAGTACTTC. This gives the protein CASRPAVSGLYEQYF.

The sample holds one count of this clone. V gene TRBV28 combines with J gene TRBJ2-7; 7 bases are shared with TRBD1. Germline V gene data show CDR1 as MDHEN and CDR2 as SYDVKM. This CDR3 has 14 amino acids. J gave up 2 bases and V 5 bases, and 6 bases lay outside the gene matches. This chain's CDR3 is CASSNNDRAYEQYF. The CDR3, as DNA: TGTGCCAGCAGTAACAATGACAGGGCCTACGAGCAGTACTTC.

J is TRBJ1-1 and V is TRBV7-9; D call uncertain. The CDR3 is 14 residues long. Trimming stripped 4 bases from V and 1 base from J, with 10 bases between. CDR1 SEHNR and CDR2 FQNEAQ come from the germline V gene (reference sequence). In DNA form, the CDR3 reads TGTGCCAGCAGCTCGGAGCGGCGGAACACTGAAGCTTTCTTT. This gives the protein CASSSERRNTEAFF.

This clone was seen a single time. Written as DNA, the CDR3 is TGTGCCAGCAGCCCTTGGACTAGCGGGGGAACAGATACGCAGTATTTT. Residues: CASSPWTSGGTDTQYF. The rearrangement joins TRBV14 to TRBJ2-3; 13 nucleotides agree with TRBD2. Germline V lookup: CDR1 SGHDN, CDR2 FVKESK. V lost 4 bases and J lost 3; bases outside the gene matches: 4. The CDR3 has 16 amino acids.

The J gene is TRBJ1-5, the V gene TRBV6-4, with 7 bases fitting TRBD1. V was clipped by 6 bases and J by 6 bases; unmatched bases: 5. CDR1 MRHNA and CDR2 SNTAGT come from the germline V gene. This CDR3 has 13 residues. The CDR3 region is CASSKTGFQPQHF. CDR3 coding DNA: TGTGCCAGCAGCAAGACAGGGTTTCAGCCCCAGCATTTT.

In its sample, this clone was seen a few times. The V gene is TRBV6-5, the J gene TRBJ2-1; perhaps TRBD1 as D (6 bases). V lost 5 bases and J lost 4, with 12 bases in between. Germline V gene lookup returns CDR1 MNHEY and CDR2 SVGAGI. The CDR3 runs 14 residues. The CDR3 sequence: CASSPWDKYNEQFF. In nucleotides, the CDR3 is TGTGCCAGCAGTCCCTGGGACAAATACAATGAGCAGTTCTTC.

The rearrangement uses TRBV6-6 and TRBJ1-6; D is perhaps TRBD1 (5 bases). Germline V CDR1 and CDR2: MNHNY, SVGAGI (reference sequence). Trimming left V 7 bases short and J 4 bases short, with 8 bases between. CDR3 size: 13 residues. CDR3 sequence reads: CASMGQYNSPLHF. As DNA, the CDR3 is TGTGCCAGCATGGGGCAGTATAATTCACCCCTCCACTTT.

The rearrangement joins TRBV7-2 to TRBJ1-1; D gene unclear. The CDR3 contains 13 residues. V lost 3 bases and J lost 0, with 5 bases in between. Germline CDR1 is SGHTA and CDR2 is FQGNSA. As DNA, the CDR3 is TGTGCCAGCAGCTTGGGAATGAACACTGAAGCTTTCTTT. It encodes CASSLGMNTEAFF.

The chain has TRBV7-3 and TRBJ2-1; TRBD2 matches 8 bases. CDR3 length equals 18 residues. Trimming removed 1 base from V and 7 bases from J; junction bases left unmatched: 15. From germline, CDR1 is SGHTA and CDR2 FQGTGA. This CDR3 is CASSLMGLEAGGRNEQFF. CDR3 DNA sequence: TGTGCCAGCAGCTTAATGGGGCTAGAGGCGGGAGGACGTAATGAGCAGTTCTTC.

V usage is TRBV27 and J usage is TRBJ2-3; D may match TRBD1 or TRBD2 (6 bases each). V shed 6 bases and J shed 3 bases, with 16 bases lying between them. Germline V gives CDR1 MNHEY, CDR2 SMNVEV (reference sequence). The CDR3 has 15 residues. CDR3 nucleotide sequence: TGTGCCAGCAGGGTGAGGGGGGCTGGGACAGATACGCAGTATTTT. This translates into CASRVRGAGTDTQYF.

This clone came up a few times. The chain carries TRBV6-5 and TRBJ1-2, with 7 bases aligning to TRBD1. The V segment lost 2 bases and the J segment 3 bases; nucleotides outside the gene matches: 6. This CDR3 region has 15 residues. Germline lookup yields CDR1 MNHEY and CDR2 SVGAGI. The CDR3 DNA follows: TGTGCCAGCAGTTACGAGCTGACAGGGTACTATGGCTACACCTTC. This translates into CASSYELTGYYGYTF.

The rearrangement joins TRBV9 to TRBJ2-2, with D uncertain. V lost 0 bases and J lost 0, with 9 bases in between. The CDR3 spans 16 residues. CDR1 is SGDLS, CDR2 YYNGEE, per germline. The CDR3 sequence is CASSVGQLANTGELFF. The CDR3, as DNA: TGTGCCAGCAGCGTAGGGCAGCTCGCGAACACCGGGGAGCTGTTTTTT.